The rows below give T cell receptor beta chains drawn from one sample of a study of patients and donors after allogeneic stem cell transplantation. MiXCR, run by TCRdb on the RT-PCR reads, gives a single entry per CDR3 protein. This table holds about 960,000 distinct CDR3 sequences, around 17% found once. Sequenced sample: blood, either unsorted or a sorted T cell fraction (not recorded which). The source of these receptors is a human donor who was either an allogeneic HSCT recipient or a stem cell or donor lymphocyte infusion donor (not recorded which). It is not recorded whose cells these are; they may come from a transplant donor. Each CDR3 is given with its conserved first and last residue. Fields, in order: D gene, V gene, clone size, J gene, CDR3 DNA, CDR3 protein. D genes are given only for firm matches. Clone size is not always given. Where it is, it says once, few, many or a class for expanded clones.

D gene: TRBD2; V gene: TRBV10-3; clone size: many; J gene: TRBJ2-1; CDR3 DNA: TGTGCCATCAGTGGGGGACTAGCGTTTTACAATGAGCAGTTCTTC; CDR3 protein: CAISGGLAFYNEQFF
D gene: TRBD1; V gene: TRBV29-1; clone size: many; J gene: TRBJ2-1; CDR3 DNA: TGCAGCGTTGACTGGGCAGGGGGCTTCTATGAGCAGTTCTTC; CDR3 protein: CSVDWAGGFYEQFF
D gene: NA; V gene: TRBV5-1; clone size: NA; J gene: TRBJ2-3; CDR3 DNA: TGCGCCAGCACCCCGGGGCGGGCCTCCACAGATACGCAGTATTTT; CDR3 protein: CASTPGRASTDTQYF
D gene: NA; V gene: TRBV4-1; clone size: few; J gene: TRBJ1-2; CDR3 DNA: TGCGCCAGCAGCCAAGAGAGTAATCTGGGGGGCTACACCTTC; CDR3 protein: CASSQESNLGGYTF
D gene: NA; V gene: TRBV18; clone size: few; J gene: TRBJ2-3; CDR3 DNA: TGTGCCAGCTCACGACCCGGTGAGGGCACAGATACGCAGTATTTT; CDR3 protein: CASSRPGEGTDTQYF
D gene: NA; V gene: TRBV12-3/TRBV12-4; clone size: few; J gene: TRBJ2-5; CDR3 DNA: TGTGCCAGCAGCCCCCGCGAGAGGCAAGAGACCCAGTACTTC; CDR3 protein: CASSPRERQETQYF
D gene: NA; V gene: TRBV4-2; clone size: few; J gene: TRBJ1-5; CDR3 DNA: TGTGCCAGCAGCCAACTCGTAGGGCAGCCCCAGCATTTT; CDR3 protein: CASSQLVGQPQHF
D gene: TRBD1; V gene: TRBV12-3/TRBV12-4; clone size: many; J gene: TRBJ1-1; CDR3 DNA: TGTGCCAGCAGGCGGACAGGGACTGAAGCTTTCTTT; CDR3 protein: CASRRTGTEAFF
D gene: NA; V gene: TRBV21-1; clone size: NA; J gene: TRBJ2-5; CDR3 DNA: TGTGCCAGCCCTCTCTCCGGGACATTACAAGAGACCCAGTACTTC; CDR3 protein: CASPLSGTLQETQYF
D gene: NA; V gene: TRBV20-1; clone size: NA; J gene: TRBJ1-1; CDR3 DNA: TGCAGTGTACAACAGGGTGTTTTGTCTTTCTTT; CDR3 protein: CSVQQGVLSFF
D gene: TRBD2; V gene: TRBV7-9; clone size: NA; J gene: TRBJ2-1; CDR3 DNA: TGTGCCAGCAGCTTAGATGGGACTAGCGGGAGAAATGAGCAGTTCTTC; CDR3 protein: CASSLDGTSGRNEQFF
D gene: NA; V gene: TRBV12-3/TRBV12-4; clone size: few; J gene: TRBJ2-3; CDR3 DNA: TGTGCCAGCAGTTTAAACAGGAATCCTTACCGGGATACGCAGTATTTT; CDR3 protein: CASSLNRNPYRDTQYF
D gene: NA; V gene: TRBV12-3/TRBV12-4; clone size: NA; J gene: TRBJ1-2; CDR3 DNA: TGTGCCAGCAGTTTAAGGCCCGGAGGCCTCTTTGGCTACACCTTC; CDR3 protein: CASSLRPGGLFGYTF
D gene: TRBD2; V gene: TRBV2; clone size: NA; J gene: TRBJ2-1; CDR3 DNA: TGTGCCAGCCAAGGACTAGCGGCTTACAATGAGCAGTTCTTC; CDR3 protein: CASQGLAAYNEQFF
D gene: NA; V gene: TRBV12-5; clone size: NA; J gene: TRBJ2-1; CDR3 DNA: TGTGCTAGTGGTTCCCCGACCTACAATGAGCAGTTCTTC; CDR3 protein: CASGSPTYNEQFF